Shown below are 30 T cell receptor beta chains from a single sample sequenced in a study of CD8 T cells in ankylosing spondylitis. TCRdb reprocessed the 5' RACE reads with MiXCR, giving one entry per CDR3 protein. The sample lists 150,000 to 200,000 distinct CDR3 sequences; approximately 20% were seen once. Sequenced sample: blood, either unsorted or a sorted T cell fraction (not recorded which). The source of these receptors is a male donor with ankylosing spondylitis or in good health (not recorded which).

This clonotype was seen repeatedly, ten times or more. The chain links TRBV12-3 or TRBV12-4 to TRBJ2-1; 7 bases match TRBD1. This CDR3 has 13 amino acids. Trimming took 5 bases from V and 7 from J; bases not matched to a gene: 5. CDR3 region: CASSLTGSNEQFF. CDR3 nucleotide sequence: TGTGCCAGCAGTCTGACAGGGTCTAATGAGCAGTTCTTC.

The gene calls are TRBV12-3 or TRBV12-4 and TRBJ2-3; D is perhaps TRBD2 (7 bases). V was cut by 5 bases and J by 9 bases, with 15 bases left in between. This CDR3 comprises 13 residues. CDR3 protein: CASSRQGRETQYF. In DNA, the CDR3 is TGTGCCAGCAGTCGCCAGGGGCGGGAGACGCAGTATTTT.

This clonotype was seen many times. This chain uses TRBV24-1 with TRBJ2-7; 10 nucleotides align to TRBD2. The CDR3 is made up of 15 amino acids. Germline values: CDR1 KGHDR, CDR2 SFDVKD. The ends lost 4 bases at V and 5 bases at J; junction bases unmatched: 7. CDR3 DNA sequence: TGTGCCACCAGTGACCCTTCTAGCGGGAGCCACGAGCAGTACTTC. The encoded protein is CATSDPSSGSHEQYF.

Many counts were recorded for this clonotype. The chain couples TRBV20-1 to TRBJ2-1; a possible D gene is TRBD2 (6 bases). With 5 bases removed from V and 7 bases from J, the gap between germline ends came to 15 bases. This CDR3 contains 13 residues. Germline assignment: CDR1 DFQATT and CDR2 SNEGSKA (reference sequence). The CDR3 loop is CSALGRAGNEQFF. In nucleotides, the CDR3 is TGCAGTGCTTTGGGGCGGGCGGGGAATGAGCAGTTCTTC.

This clonotype has at least ten counts. The V and J genes are TRBV5-1 and TRBJ2-7; 13 bases match TRBD2. Germline V gene sequence: CDR1 SGHRS, CDR2 YFSETQ. This CDR3 is 19 amino acids long. V shed 5 bases, J shed 3 bases, and the junction held 17 bases outside the gene matches. The chain's CDR3 is CASRVDLIATSGRSYEQYF. In nucleotides, the CDR3 is TGCGCCAGCAGAGTCGACCTCATAGCGACTAGCGGGAGGAGCTACGAGCAGTACTTC.

The V call is TRBV25-1, the J call TRBJ2-2; 10 positions agree with TRBD2. J lost 1 base, V lost 4 bases, and 0 bases had no gene match. Germline CDR1 and CDR2: MGHDK and SYGVNS. This CDR3 has 15 amino acids. The CDR3 protein is CASSVAGGNTGELFF. In DNA form, the CDR3 reads TGTGCCAGCAGTGTAGCGGGAGGGAACACCGGGGAGCTGTTTTTT.

This clonotype was found many times. This chain joins TRBV20-1 and TRBJ1-1; TRBD1 aligns across 7 bases. Germline trimming cut 2 bases from V and 3 bases from J; bases unmatched to any gene: 6. Germline V gene sequence: CDR1 DFQATT, CDR2 SNEGSKA (reference sequence). The CDR3 covers 14 residues. DNA of the CDR3: TGCAGTGCTAGACCTACAGGGACAGACACTGAAGCTTTCTTT. This encodes CSARPTGTDTEAFF.

There are many counts of this clonotype. The chain has TRBV7-8 and TRBJ2-1; the D gene is possibly TRBD2 (5 bases). The V end was cut by 5 bases, the J end by 6 bases, with 17 bases between. There are 15 residues in the CDR3. The germline gives CDR1 SGHVS, CDR2 FQNEAQ. CDR3 loop: CASSLILGRGNEQFF. CDR3 sequence (DNA): TGTGCCAGCAGCCTTATCTTGGGGAGAGGCAATGAGCAGTTCTTC.

This clonotype appeared many times. V is TRBV3-1 and J is TRBJ1-1, with D uncertain. This CDR3 is built from 12 residues. The germline V and J ends were trimmed by 1 base and 11 bases, with 11 bases remaining between them. Germline CDR1 reads LGHDT; CDR2 reads YNNKEL (reference sequence). The CDR3 nucleotides read TGTGCCAGCAGCCAAGGGGCTTCTGGGGCTTTCTTT. This sequence encodes CASSQGASGAFF.

The sample holds a few counts of this clonotype. The chain carries TRBV3-1 and TRBJ1-4; possibly TRBD1 for D (5 bases). V was clipped by 0 bases and J by 11 bases, with 19 bases between them. This CDR3 region has 16 residues. Germline CDR1 is LGHDT and CDR2 is YNNKEL (reference sequence). The chain's CDR3 is CASSQDMAGLFGKLFF. CDR3 bases: TGTGCCAGCAGCCAAGATATGGCAGGGCTTTTTGGGAAACTGTTTTTT. Filled out from reference TRBV3-1 and TRBJ1-4, the complete variable domain reads DTAVSQTPKYLVTQMGNDKSIKCEQNLGHDTMYWYKQDSKKFLKIMFSYNNKELIINETVPNRFSPKSPDKAHLNLHINSLELGDSAVYFCASSQDMAGLFGKLFFGSGTQLSVL.

This clonotype was picked up many times. The chain is built from TRBV27 and TRBJ2-3; either TRBD1 or TRBD2 may supply D (5 bases each). The CDR3 is 16 residues long. CDR1 is MNHEY and CDR2 is SMNVEV in the germline V gene (reference sequence). V was shortened by 3 bases and J by 1 base, with 14 bases between the two germline ends. CDR3 coding DNA: TGTGCCAGCAGTTTGGGGACCTACGCCGGCACAGATACGCAGTATTTT. Translating it yields CASSLGTYAGTDTQYF.

At least ten counts were recorded for this clonotype. The chain is built from TRBV20-1 and TRBJ1-2; tentative D call: TRBD1 (6 bases). The CDR3 loop spans 11 amino acids. Trimming stripped 3 bases from V and 6 bases from J, with 8 bases between. The germline CDR1 and CDR2 sequences are DFQATT and SNEGSKA (reference sequence). CDR3 protein: CSASAGDGYTF. As DNA, the CDR3 is TGCAGTGCTAGTGCAGGGGATGGCTACACCTTC.

There are many counts of this clonotype. V and J are TRBV5-1 and TRBJ2-7; 9 nucleotides line up with TRBD1. Germline trimming cut 1 base from V and 5 bases from J; bases unmatched to any gene: 4. The CDR3 runs 14 residues. From germline, CDR1 is SGHRS and CDR2 YFSETQ. The DNA for the CDR3 is TGCGCCAGCAGCTTGACAGGGGGCCAGGACGAGCAGTACTTC. Translated: CASSLTGGQDEQYF.

The rearrangement joins TRBV6-5 to TRBJ2-7; D might be TRBD2 (5 bases). Germline V gene sequence: CDR1 MNHEY, CDR2 SVGAGI. The V end lost 2 bases, the J end lost 2 bases, and 16 bases lay between the germline ends. CDR3 length: 16 residues. CDR3 protein: CASSYGVVTTTYEQYF. CDR3 nucleotides: TGTGCCAGCAGTTACGGCGTTGTGACTACCACCTACGAGCAGTACTTC.

The gene calls are TRBV11-2 and TRBJ1-1, with D tentatively TRBD1 (5 bases). Germline CDR1 reads SGHAT; CDR2 reads FQNNGV. This CDR3 is 16 amino acids long. Trimming shortened V by 1 base and J by 1 base, and 13 bases separated the two germline ends. The CDR3 loop is CASSLGVGTENTEAFF. CDR3 DNA sequence: TGTGCCAGCAGCTTAGGGGTCGGGACTGAGAACACTGAAGCTTTCTTT. Based on the CDR3 plus reference TRBV11-2 and TRBJ1-1, the full variable domain is EAGVAQSPRYKIIEKRQSVAFWCNPISGHATLYWYQQILGQGPKLLIQFQNNGVVDDSQLPKDRFSAERLKGVDSTLKIQPAKLEDSAVYLCASSLGVGTENTEAFFGQGTRLTVV.

The rearrangement joins TRBV2 to TRBJ1-4; D gene ambiguous. The V end was cut by 6 bases, the J end by 6 bases, with 11 bases between. This CDR3 is built from 13 residues. Germline-derived CDR1 and CDR2 are SNHLY and FYNNEI. The CDR3 loop reads CASSRRRDEKLFF. In DNA form, the CDR3 reads TGTGCCAGCAGCCGGAGGCGGGATGAAAAACTGTTTTTT.

The rearrangement uses TRBV6-1 and TRBJ2-1; 13 positions agree with TRBD2. Per germline, CDR1 MNHNS and CDR2 SASEGT. This CDR3 has 17 residues. With V trimmed by 6 bases and J by 6 bases, 11 bases remained unmatched. The CDR3 nucleotides are TGTGCCAGCAGACGCCCGTCCTGGACTAGCGGGAGCAATGAGCAGTTCTTC. It encodes CASRRPSWTSGSNEQFF.

V and J are TRBV18 and TRBJ2-5; perhaps TRBD1 as D (5 bases). CDR1 KGHSH and CDR2 LQKENI come from the germline V gene. V lost 2 bases to trimming and J lost 1 base, with 5 bases between them. The CDR3 runs to 13 residues. CDR3 protein: CASSPGAQETQYF. The CDR3 DNA is TGTGCCAGCTCACCAGGGGCCCAAGAGACCCAGTACTTC. Complete variable domain (other parts from reference TRBV18 and TRBJ2-5): NAGVMQNPRHLVRRRGQEARLRCSPMKGHSHVYWYRQLPEEGLKFMVYLQKENIIDESGMPKERFSAEFPKEGPSILRIQQVVRGDSAAYFCASSPGAQETQYFGPGTRLLVL.

This chain connects TRBV7-9 to TRBJ2-2; TRBD2 is a possible D gene (5 bases). Germline loops: CDR1 SEHNR, CDR2 FQNEAQ (reference sequence). The CDR3 has 13 residues. V was pared by 4 bases and J by 7 bases, with 10 bases between. CDR3 coding DNA: TGTGCCAGCAGCTGGACTGGAAACGGGGAGCTGTTTTTT. Protein: CASSWTGNGELFF.

This clonotype has at least ten counts. The chain employs TRBV29-1 and TRBJ2-7, with no clear D. The germline gives CDR1 SQVTM, CDR2 ANQGSEA. CDR3 length: 14 residues. The CDR3 spells CRAKPATLSYEQYF. In nucleotides, the CDR3 is TGCAGGGCCAAACCCGCAACCCTCTCCTACGAGCAGTACTTC.

The chain couples TRBV6-4 to TRBJ2-1, with D uncertain. The CDR3 extends over 13 amino acids. Trimming removed 6 bases at V and 4 bases at J, with 10 bases between. The germline V gene encodes CDR1 MRHNA and CDR2 SNTAGT. The chain's CDR3 is CASSMDDYNEQFF. CDR3 in DNA: TGTGCCAGCAGCATGGACGATTACAATGAGCAGTTCTTC.

The sample holds many counts of this clonotype. The V gene is TRBV7-2, the J gene TRBJ1-5; 8 bases are shared with TRBD1. With V trimmed by 0 bases and J by 7 bases, 8 bases remained unmatched. Germline V lookup: CDR1 SGHTA, CDR2 FQGNSA. CDR3 size: 16 residues. CDR3 sequence: CASSLAPGQGGQPQHF. In nucleotides, the CDR3 is TGTGCCAGCAGCTTAGCCCCCGGACAGGGTGGACAGCCCCAGCATTTT.

This clonotype was seen at least ten times. V usage is TRBV25-1 and J usage is TRBJ2-2; a weak D match, TRBD2 (6 bases). This CDR3 comprises 14 residues. Per the germline V gene, CDR1 is MGHDK and CDR2 is SYGVNS. Trimming pared 4 bases from V and 2 bases from J, leaving 8 bases between. The CDR3 DNA is TGTGCCAGCAGTGGGGACTTTAACACCGGGGAGCTGTTTTTT. Its translation: CASSGDFNTGELFF. The whole variable domain, filled in from reference TRBV25-1 and TRBJ2-2, reads EADIYQTPRYLVIGTGKKITLECSQTMGHDKMYWYQQDPGMELHLIHYSYGVNSTEKGDLSSESTVSRIRTEHFPLTLESARPSHTSQYLCASSGDFNTGELFFGEGSRLTVL.

This clonotype was found many times. The rearrangement joins TRBV29-1 to TRBJ1-1; the match to TRBD1 covers 8 bases. The J segment lost 1 base and the V segment lost 5 bases, leaving 6 bases of the junction unmatched. The CDR3 contains 14 residues. Germline assignment: CDR1 SQVTM and CDR2 ANQGSEA. The CDR3 region is CSVIQGARNTEAFF. In nucleotides, the CDR3 is TGCAGCGTTATCCAGGGGGCCCGGAACACTGAAGCTTTCTTT.

This clonotype was counted only a few times. The chain joins TRBV18 to TRBJ1-4, with D hard to call. V lost 3 bases to trimming and J lost 5 bases, with 10 bases between them. The CDR3 spans 14 residues. CDR1 is KGHSH and CDR2 is LQKENI in the germline V gene. The DNA of the CDR3 is TGTGCCAGCTCACCGGCAGCCAAAAATGAAAAACTGTTTTTT. This translates into CASSPAAKNEKLFF.

This clonotype occurred a few times. Written as DNA, the CDR3 is TGTGCCAGCAGCCTCTTAAGCGGGAGGGCCATTTCGAACACCGGGGAGCTGTTTTTT. This encodes CASSLLSGRAISNTGELFF. The chain employs TRBV3-1 and TRBJ2-2, with 10 bases aligning to TRBD2. The V segment lost 4 bases and the J segment 0 bases; nucleotides outside the gene matches: 11. The CDR3 is 19 residues long. Per the germline V gene, CDR1 is LGHDT and CDR2 is YNNKEL (reference sequence).

The chain carries TRBV10-3 and TRBJ2-3; D uncertain. CDR3 length: 11 residues. Per germline, CDR1 ENHRY and CDR2 SYGVKD. This CDR3 reads CVTRSPDTQYF. The CDR3 DNA reads as TGTGTCACCCGCAGCCCAGATACGCAGTATTTT.

There are many counts of this clonotype. The chain joins TRBV7-2 to TRBJ2-2, with 7 bases lining up with TRBD2. Looked up from germline, CDR1 is SGHTA and CDR2 is FQGNSA. The junction had 6 bases not matched to a gene; V was cut back by 5 bases and J by 3 bases. The CDR3 sequence is 15 residues long. In nucleotides, the CDR3 is TGTGCCAGCAGCCCCGCTAGCGGAGACACCGGGGAGCTGTTTTTT. Amino acid sequence: CASSPASGDTGELFF.

This clonotype was counted a few times. This chain links TRBV29-1 with TRBJ2-1; 9 bases agree with TRBD2. V lost 5 bases and J lost 8; bases outside the gene matches: 10. The CDR3 consists of 14 residues. Germline V lookup: CDR1 SQVTM, CDR2 ANQGSEA. The CDR3 DNA reads TGCAGCGTTCCGTCTGCGGGAGGGTGGGATGAGCAGTTCTTC. This translates into CSVPSAGGWDEQFF.

This clonotype came up a few times. This rearrangement joins TRBV18 to TRBJ2-3, with TRBD2 identical over 8 bases. The CDR3 has 16 residues. Germline CDR1 and CDR2: KGHSH and LQKENI. The junction had 9 bases not matched to a gene; V was cut back by 5 bases and J by 2 bases. The CDR3 DNA is TGTGCCAGCTCATCAACTGTAGCGGGGAACACAGATACGCAGTATTTT. It specifies CASSSTVAGNTDTQYF.